The subject of this entry is one TCR beta chain. Antigen: not known. This record comes from a study of cytomegalovirus exposure and HLA in healthy donors. The study's findings and limits: The study recorded 150 to 200 TCR beta chains that were cytomegalovirus-associated. Reports showed the classifier diagnosing cytomegalovirus status with high specificity and sensitivity.

This table comes from immunoSEQ multiplex PCR, and its TCRdb copy is limited to in-frame clones, with some not included. Of about 130,000 clones in the sample, approximately 90% are singletons; the top ten hold 6.2%. The receptor was isolated from a woman aged 30 to 39 in good health and CMV-seropositive. Specimen: PBMCs.

Written as DNA, the CDR3 is TGTGCCAGCTCACCTTCCACAGGTTTATGGACCCAGTACTTC. It specifies CASSPSTGLWTQYF. This chain connects TRBV18 to TRBJ2-5; possibly TRBD1 for D (5 bases). This CDR3 region has 14 residues. The V end was cut by 3 bases, the J end by 7 bases, with 15 bases between. Germline V lookup: CDR1 KGHSH, CDR2 LQKENI.